Below, 4 T cell receptor beta chains from the same sample are listed, as sequenced in a study of Graves' ophthalmopathy and Graves' hyperthyroidism. CDR3 regions of TCR beta were amplified from RNA transcripts. Scientists carried out first-round RT-PCR using HTBI primers and then a second-round multiplex PCR. TCRdb itself ran the multiplex PCR reads through MiXCR, one entry per CDR3 protein. Of about 500,000 distinct CDR3 sequences in the sample, approximately 14% were seen once. Sequencing was done on a sample of blood. Receptor source: a woman in her twenties or thirties with Graves' ophthalmopathy.

This clonotype was found a few times. A much bigger clone sits one base away, suggesting this may be a read error. The chain uses TRBV6-5 and TRBJ1-2; 7 bases align to TRBD1. Germline CDR1 MNHEY, CDR2 SVGAGI. The CDR3 consists of 13 residues. CDR3 loop: CASSYDRDYGYAF. The CDR3 coding sequence is TGTGCCAGCAGTTACGACAGGGACTATGGCTACGCCTTC.

The sample holds many counts of this clonotype. This chain's CDR3 is CASREPGQGNLEAFF. The DNA of the CDR3 is TGTGCCAGCAGAGAGCCAGGACAGGGAAACCTTGAAGCTTTCTTT. This chain joins TRBV6-1 and TRBJ1-1; 8 bases match TRBD1. The V and J ends lost 6 bases and 7 bases, in that order; junction bases with no gene match: 13. There are 15 residues in the CDR3. Germline V gene sequence: CDR1 MNHNS, CDR2 SASEGT.

The table lists this clonotype with many counts. The chain combines TRBV7-9 with TRBJ2-5; 10 nucleotides line up with TRBD1. CDR1 SEHNR and CDR2 FQNEAQ come from the germline V gene (reference sequence). V trimming: 3 bases; J trimming: 4 bases; junction bases outside the gene matches: 5. There are 15 residues in the CDR3. CDR3 in DNA: TGTGCCAGCAGCTTCGGGACAGGGGTCGTAGAGACCCAGTACTTC. Amino acids: CASSFGTGVVETQYF.

This clonotype was found many times. The rearrangement uses TRBV28 and TRBJ2-7; maybe TRBD1 (6 bases). The V end lost 8 bases, the J end lost 6 bases, and 11 bases lay between the germline ends. Germline CDR1 reads MDHEN; CDR2 reads SYDVKM. The CDR3 is made up of 11 amino acids. The CDR3 loop is CASRQGIEQYF. The CDR3 region has the DNA TGTGCCAGCCGTCAGGGGATCGAGCAGTACTTC.